The 22 T cell receptor beta chains below all came from one sample that was sequenced in a study of molecular identifiers for immune sequencing clone quantification (dated by TCRdb to 2016 to 2019). Libraries were constructed by PCR. Instrument on record: NextSeq 500. The raw public reads went through TCRdb reprocessing: fastp at Q25, MiXCR clone calling, in-frame beta chains kept. Identical CDR3 proteins give one entry, which carries the most common genes and DNA. The sample contains around 320,000 distinct CDR3 sequences, roughly a quarter of them found a single time. 0.65% to 0.95% of the sample goes to the ten largest clones. What was sequenced was naive CD8+ T cells from blood, with Jurkat cell RNA spiked in. The cell subset or site label corresponds to: FACS-sorted CD8+CD4-CCR7+CD45RA+ naive T cells. The source is a human donor in good health. Some libraries in this study had Jurkat cell RNA spiked in.

The table lists this clonotype with many counts. V usage is TRBV5-4 and J usage is TRBJ2-7; D is possibly TRBD2 (6 bases). The CDR3 runs to 15 residues. V lost 4 bases to trimming and J lost 3 bases, with 17 bases between them. Germline V gene lookup returns CDR1 SGHNT and CDR2 YYREEE (reference sequence). The CDR3 loop reads CASSAGTLGRYEQYF. The CDR3, as DNA: TGTGCCAGCAGCGCCGGGACTCTGGGACGCTACGAGCAGTACTTC.

This clonotype was recorded at least ten times. The chain links TRBV28 to TRBJ2-7, with D possibly TRBD2 on 6 matching bases. The CDR3 sequence is 11 residues long. Germline CDR1 reads MDHEN; CDR2 reads SYDVKM. Trimming took 5 bases from V and 4 from J, leaving 6 bases between them. As DNA, the CDR3 is TGTGCCAGCAGTGGGGGGTACGAGCAGTACTTC. It translates to CASSGGYEQYF. The full variable domain, in which reference TRBV28 and TRBJ2-7 provide the parts outside the CDR3, is DVKVTQSSRYLVKRTGEKVFLECVQDMDHENMFWYRQDPGLGLRLIYFSYDVKMKEKGDIPEGYSVSREKKERFSLILESASTNQTSMYLCASSGGYEQYFGPGTRLTVT.

A word on this clonotype: A clone one base away is much larger, so this may be a read error. The V gene is TRBV12-3 or TRBV12-4, the J gene TRBJ1-2; 8 bases align to TRBD1. Trimming at V came to 4 bases and at J to 5 bases, leaving 15 bases not matched to a gene. The CDR3 is 17 amino acids. The CDR3 loop reads CASSSPTGVQGTYGYTF. DNA for the CDR3: TGTGCCAGCAGTTCGCCGACAGGGGTCCAGGGAACTTATGGCTACACCTTC.

CDR3 nucleotides: TGTGCCAGCAGCGTAGACGGAGGCGAGACCCAGTACTTC. It yields the protein CASSVDGGETQYF. The rearrangement joins TRBV9 to TRBJ2-5; tentatively, D is TRBD2 (5 bases). V was shortened by 0 bases and J by 5 bases, with 8 bases between the two germline ends. CDR1 is SGDLS, CDR2 YYNGEE, per germline. CDR3 length: 13 residues.

To note about this clonotype: A much larger clone differs by one base, so this may be a read error. The chain recombines TRBV5-5 with TRBJ2-5; 10 nucleotides line up with TRBD2. Germline assignment: CDR1 SGHKS and CDR2 YYEKEE (reference sequence). The CDR3 length is 15 residues. The CDR3 DNA reads as TGTGTCAGCAGCACCGGGACTAGCGCTCAAGAGACCCAGTACTTC. It yields the protein CVSSTGTSAQETQYF.

There are a few counts of this clonotype. This chain joins TRBV10-3 and TRBJ2-7, with D unresolved. Germline V gene lookup returns CDR1 ENHRY and CDR2 SYGVKD. The ends were cut back, 0 bases at V and 3 bases at J, with 12 bases in the middle. CDR3 length equals 15 residues. The CDR3 bases are TGTGCCATCAGTGAGTCGTCTGAGATCTTCTACGAGCAGTACTTC. Translating gives CAISESSEIFYEQYF.

As for this clonotype: Mismatch with germline at one junction end may stem from a read error. V and J are TRBV5-6 and TRBJ2-3; no clear D gene. Germline V gene lookup returns CDR1 SGHDT and CDR2 YYEEEE. This CDR3 has 15 residues. CDR3 DNA: TGTGCCAGCAGCTTGGTAAGAGCCGCCGAAGATACGCGGTATTTT. It encodes CASSLVRAAEDTRYF.

At least ten counts were recorded for this clonotype. The chain links TRBV5-4 to TRBJ2-7; perhaps TRBD2 as D (5 bases). V dropped 5 bases and J dropped 9 bases, with 18 bases sitting between them. CDR3 length equals 13 residues. The germline CDR1 and CDR2 sequences are SGHNT and YYREEE (reference sequence). The chain's CDR3 is CASSTTLPAGQYF. The CDR3 nucleotides are TGTGCCAGCAGTACAACCCTTCCTGCGGGGCAGTACTTC.

This clonotype was seen only once. A single base separates this from a much larger clone, so it may be a read error. The chain recombines TRBV29-1 with TRBJ1-1, with TRBD1 matching 7 bases. Germline CDR1 SQVTM, CDR2 ANQGSEA. This CDR3 comprises 13 residues. DNA for the CDR3: TGCAGCGGAGCAGGGGGGATCATACCTGAATCTTTCTTT. Translated: CSGAGGIIPESFF.

This clonotype was found a few times. The chain joins TRBV13 to TRBJ2-2, with D perhaps TRBD2 (6 bases). Germline V gene lookup returns CDR1 PRHDT and CDR2 FYEKMQ (reference sequence). The CDR3 consists of 16 residues. Deletions cut 1 base from V and 6 bases from J, with 15 bases between. CDR3 bases: TGTGCCAGCAGCTTAGTTGGCGGGGTCACTGCCGGGGAGCTGTTTTTT. This encodes CASSLVGGVTAGELFF.

This clonotype was observed many times. The CDR3 loop is CASSVDYGANYGYTF. In nucleotides, the CDR3 is TGTGCCAGCAGCGTAGATTATGGCGCTAACTATGGCTACACCTTC. The chain joins TRBV9 to TRBJ1-2; unclear D gene. Between the trimmed V and J ends, which lost 0 bases and 0 bases, there was a span of 9 bases. Germline-derived CDR1 and CDR2 are SGDLS and YYNGEE. CDR3 length: 15 amino acids.

The chain is built from TRBV7-6 and TRBJ2-7, with a possible D match to TRBD2 (6 bases). CDR3 length: 16 amino acids. Trimming took 0 bases from V and 2 from J, leaving 14 bases between them. The germline gives CDR1 SGHVS, CDR2 FNYEAQ. CDR3 DNA: TGTGCCAGCAGCTTAGCGCGGCACGGGGGAACCTACGAGCAGTACTTC. Amino acids: CASSLARHGGTYEQYF.

This clonotype has a handful of counts. J is TRBJ1-1 and V is TRBV4-1; D perhaps matches TRBD1 (6 bases). Per germline, CDR1 MGHRA and CDR2 YSYEKL. Trimming pared 3 bases from V and 11 bases from J, leaving 16 bases between. The CDR3 covers 13 residues. The CDR3 here is CASSQGGSVRAFF. The CDR3 DNA sequence: TGCGCCAGCAGCCAGGGGGGCAGCGTCAGGGCTTTCTTT.

In its sample, this clonotype was seen many times. The chain recombines TRBV29-1 with TRBJ2-2; D not certain. V was pared by 3 bases and J by 5 bases, with 13 bases between. Germline CDR1 reads SQVTM; CDR2 reads ANQGSEA. CDR3 length: 14 residues. The CDR3 protein is CSVEYRTGTGELFF. DNA of the CDR3: TGCAGCGTTGAGTATCGCACTGGGACCGGGGAGCTGTTTTTT.

This clonotype turned up a few times. The chain uses TRBV4-3 and TRBJ1-4; D unresolved. Germline V CDR1 and CDR2: LGHNA, YSLEER. V lost 0 bases, J lost 5 bases, and 22 bases lay in between. CDR3 length equals 19 residues. CDR3 region: CASSQDHRIEGNANEKLFF. CDR3 bases: TGCGCCAGCAGCCAAGATCACCGTATCGAAGGGAACGCAAATGAAAAACTGTTTTTT.

Only a few counts were recorded for this clonotype. The CDR3 nucleotides read TGCAGCGTTGATGGGGCTACGAACACTGAAGCTTTCTTT. Translation: CSVDGATNTEAFF. J is TRBJ1-1 and V is TRBV29-1, with D possibly matching TRBD1 (5 bases). From germline, CDR1 is SQVTM and CDR2 ANQGSEA. The CDR3 loop spans 13 amino acids. V was shortened by 3 bases and J by 1 base, with 9 bases between the two germline ends.

This clonotype appeared a single time. A much larger clone sits a single nucleotide away, making a read error possible. The chain uses TRBV9 and TRBJ2-3; TRBD1 might be the D (6 bases). Trimming removed 0 bases at V and 5 bases at J, with 16 bases between. The germline gives CDR1 SGDLS, CDR2 YYNGEE. The CDR3 has 16 residues. CDR3 DNA sequence: TGTGCCAGCAGCGTAGAGGGCAGGGGAAGAATAGATACGCAGTATTTT. As protein: CASSVEGRGRIDTQYF.

The table lists this clonotype with a few counts. The chain is built from TRBV10-3 and TRBJ2-7, with 11 bases aligning to TRBD1. V dropped 9 bases and J dropped 5; count of bases not matched to a gene: 6. This CDR3 region has 13 residues. The germline V gene has CDR1 ENHRY and CDR2 SYGVKD. The CDR3 protein is CAIWTGGFNEQYF. Written as DNA, the CDR3 is TGTGCCATTTGGACAGGGGGCTTCAACGAGCAGTACTTC.

This clonotype has only a few counts. The chain couples TRBV10-3 to TRBJ1-1; tentatively, D is TRBD1 (6 bases). V dropped 0 bases and J dropped 3 bases, with 8 bases sitting between them. Germline V CDR1 and CDR2: ENHRY, SYGVKD. CDR3 length: 14 residues. CDR3 in amino acids: CAISESGGDTEAFF. CDR3 nucleotides: TGTGCCATCAGTGAGTCAGGGGGAGACACTGAAGCTTTCTTT.

V is TRBV14 and J is TRBJ1-1, with D possibly TRBD1 on 5 matching bases. Trimming took off 1 base at V and 0 bases at J, with 12 bases between the two ends. CDR3 length: 16 residues. Looked up from germline, CDR1 is SGHDN and CDR2 is FVKESK. Written as DNA, the CDR3 is TGTGCCAGCAGCCAAGGGACCGACAGCATGAACACTGAAGCTTTCTTT. This gives the protein CASSQGTDSMNTEAFF.

The chain employs TRBV4-3 and TRBJ2-7; either TRBD1 or TRBD2 may fit D (5 bases each). V was clipped by 3 bases and J by 3 bases, with 15 bases between them. The CDR3 is 15 amino acids. Germline-derived CDR1 and CDR2 are LGHNA and YSLEER. CDR3 coding DNA: TGCGCCAGCAGCCACGAGGGGTCCCAGGGCTACGAGCAGTACTTC. This encodes CASSHEGSQGYEQYF.

The table lists this clonotype with many counts. The V and J genes are TRBV6-2 or TRBV6-3 and TRBJ1-5; D not certain. Germline CDR1 MNHEY, CDR2 SVGEGT. V gave up 4 bases and J gave up 0 bases, with 7 bases separating them. CDR3 size: 14 residues. This CDR3 is CASSSQSSNQPQHF. The CDR3, as DNA: TGTGCCAGCAGTTCTCAGAGTAGCAATCAGCCCCAGCATTTT.